One sample yielded the 2 T cell receptor beta chains listed below, sequenced in a study of blood T cell repertoires in COVID-19. Repertoires were generated with immunoSEQ multiplex PCR, while TCRdb's copy carries only in-frame clones and drops some. The sample holds under 300,000 clones, 86% seen once. Sequenced: PBMCs or T cells enriched from blood (not recorded which). These receptors all come from a young man who had recovered from COVID-19.

This rearrangement joins TRBV6-1 to TRBJ1-5; D gene ambiguous. Trimming cost V 4 bases and J 0 bases, with 16 bases left between them. Germline CDR1 and CDR2: MNHNS and SASEGT. CDR3 length: 17 residues. CDR3 nucleotides: TGTGCCAGCAGTGGCCCCGGGAGCACTTATAGCAATCAGCCCCAGCATTTT. Its protein is CASSGPGSTYSNQPQHF.

This sequence joins TRBV5-4 and TRBJ2-2; 11 nucleotides line up with TRBD2. Germline lookup yields CDR1 SGHNT and CDR2 YYREEE (reference sequence). The length of the CDR3 is 17 residues. V lost 1 base to trimming and J lost 4 bases; unmatched junction nucleotides: 6. Written as DNA, the CDR3 is TGTGCCAGCAGCTTGTCTAGCGGGAGGCCCCCCACCGGGGAGCTGTTTTTT. It codes for CASSLSSGRPPTGELFF.